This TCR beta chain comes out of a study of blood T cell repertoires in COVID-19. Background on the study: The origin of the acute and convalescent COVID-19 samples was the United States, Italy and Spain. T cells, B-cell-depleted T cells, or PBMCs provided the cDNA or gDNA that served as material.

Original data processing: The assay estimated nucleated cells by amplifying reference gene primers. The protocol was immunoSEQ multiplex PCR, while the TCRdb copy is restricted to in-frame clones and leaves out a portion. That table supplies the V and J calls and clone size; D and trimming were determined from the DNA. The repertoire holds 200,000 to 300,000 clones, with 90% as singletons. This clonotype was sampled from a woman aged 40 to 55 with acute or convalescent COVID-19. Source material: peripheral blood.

CDR3 residues: CASSPTGTGGAVNQPQHF. The CDR3 bases are TGTGCCAGCAGTCCCACCGGGACAGGGGGCGCGGTCAATCAGCCCCAGCATTTT. This chain joins TRBV6-6 and TRBJ1-5, with TRBD1 matching over 12 bases. Trimming took 5 bases from V and 3 from J; bases not matched to a gene: 11. The CDR3 has 18 residues. In germline, CDR1 is MNHNY, CDR2 SVGAGI (reference sequence).